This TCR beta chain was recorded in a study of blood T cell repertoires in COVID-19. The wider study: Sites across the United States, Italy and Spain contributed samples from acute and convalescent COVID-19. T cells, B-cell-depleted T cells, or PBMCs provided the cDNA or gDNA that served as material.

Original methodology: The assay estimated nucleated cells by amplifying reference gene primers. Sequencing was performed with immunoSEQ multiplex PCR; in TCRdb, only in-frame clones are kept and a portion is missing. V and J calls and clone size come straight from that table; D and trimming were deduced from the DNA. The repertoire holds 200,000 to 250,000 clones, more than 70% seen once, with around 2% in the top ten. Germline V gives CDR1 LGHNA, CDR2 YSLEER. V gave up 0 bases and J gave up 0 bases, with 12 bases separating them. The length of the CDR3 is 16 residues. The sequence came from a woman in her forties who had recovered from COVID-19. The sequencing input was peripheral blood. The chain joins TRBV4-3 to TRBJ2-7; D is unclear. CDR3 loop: CASSQDLGSPSYEQYF. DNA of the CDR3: TGCGCCAGCAGCCAAGATCTTGGTAGCCCCTCCTACGAGCAGTACTTC.